The 27 T cell receptor beta chains below all came from one sample that was sequenced in a study of cytomegalovirus exposure and HLA in healthy donors. A multiplex PCR was run with 60 Vbeta primers and 13 Jbeta primers. Profiling relied on immunoSEQ multiplex PCR, and the TCRdb table lists in-frame clones only, not all of them. The table lists some 150,000 clones, 80% of them singletons. Sequenced sample: PBMCs. The receptors derive from a woman in her 50s in good health and CMV-seronegative.

The V and J genes are TRBV27 and TRBJ2-7; perhaps TRBD2 as D (6 bases). The CDR3 is 16 residues long. The germline CDR1 and CDR2 sequences are MNHEY and SMNVEV (reference sequence). V was cut by 4 bases and J by 0 bases, with 16 bases left in between. The DNA for the CDR3 is TGTGCCAGCAGTTGGGGTCGGGAGACGAACTCCTACGAGCAGTACTTC. Translation gives CASSWGRETNSYEQYF.

This chain connects TRBV6-5 to TRBJ2-7; the match to TRBD1 covers 7 bases. The V and J ends lost 2 bases and 4 bases, in that order; junction bases with no gene match: 5. The CDR3 is 14 residues long. Germline-derived CDR1 and CDR2 are MNHEY and SVGAGI. CDR3 nucleotides: TGTGCCAGCAGTTACACGGCAGGGGGTTACGAGCAGTACTTC. This translates into CASSYTAGGYEQYF.

CDR3 coding DNA: TGTGCCAGCAGTGGACTAGCGGGGGGCACAGATACGCAGTATTTT. Its translation is CASSGLAGGTDTQYF. This chain connects TRBV25-1 to TRBJ2-3; TRBD2 matches 12 bases. Germline values: CDR1 MGHDK, CDR2 SYGVNS. V gave up 4 bases and J gave up 1 base; unmatched junction bases: 0. The CDR3 loop spans 15 amino acids.

V usage is TRBV6-6 and J usage is TRBJ1-3; D is possibly TRBD1 (6 bases). CDR3 length: 16 amino acids. V shed 6 bases and J shed 0 bases, with 15 bases lying between them. Germline V CDR1 and CDR2: MNHNY, SVGAGI (reference sequence). The CDR3 region is CASRYLTGLSGNTIYF. The CDR3, as DNA: TGTGCCAGCAGGTACCTAACAGGGCTCTCTGGAAACACCATATATTTT.

This chain uses TRBV27 with TRBJ2-7, with D perhaps TRBD1 (5 bases). The V end was cut by 2 bases, the J end by 5 bases, with 25 bases between. In germline, CDR1 is MNHEY, CDR2 SMNVEV (reference sequence). This CDR3 is built from 18 residues. CDR3 sequence reads: CASSLEAGQSSLINEQYF. The CDR3 nucleotides read TGTGCCAGCAGTTTAGAGGCAGGGCAAAGTTCCCTTATCAACGAGCAGTACTTC.

The rearrangement links TRBV28 to TRBJ1-3, with D perhaps matching TRBD1 (6 bases). CDR1 is MDHEN, CDR2 SYDVKM, per germline. The CDR3 loop spans 13 amino acids. Trimming removed 2 bases from V and 8 bases from J, with 10 bases in between. The CDR3 DNA sequence: TGTGCCAGCAGTTTACGGGGGGCACACACCATATATTTT. Its translation is CASSLRGAHTIYF.

The count of this clone is one. J is TRBJ1-1 and V is TRBV14, with a possible D match to TRBD1 (6 bases). V dropped 4 bases and J dropped 7 bases, with 13 bases sitting between them. This CDR3 is 13 amino acids long. Germline V gene data show CDR1 as SGHDN and CDR2 as FVKESK. In DNA, the CDR3 is TGTGCCAGCAGCCGAGGGACATTAGATGAAGCTTTCTTT. Translation: CASSRGTLDEAFF.

The genes are TRBV7-8 and TRBJ1-1; D unresolved. Germline loops: CDR1 SGHVS, CDR2 FQNEAQ. This CDR3 contains 11 residues. With 5 bases removed from V and 2 bases from J, the gap between germline ends came to 3 bases. The CDR3 sequence: CASSINTEAFF. The CDR3 DNA sequence: TGTGCCAGCAGCATAAACACTGAAGCTTTCTTT. The variable domain in full, with the rest retrieved from reference TRBV7-8 and TRBJ1-1, is GAGVSQSPRYKVAKRGQDVALRCDPISGHVSLFWYQQALGQGPEFLTYFQNEAQLDKSGLPSDRFFAERPEGSVSTLKIQRTQQEDSAVYLCASSINTEAFFGQGTRLTVV.

This clone was detected a few times. The gene calls are TRBV5-1 and TRBJ2-2, with a weak D call TRBD1 (5 bases). CDR1 and CDR2 (germline): SGHRS, YFSETQ. This CDR3 is 15 amino acids long. V was pared by 1 base and J by 4 bases, with 11 bases between. CDR3 protein: CASSLSAGPTGELFF. As DNA, the CDR3 is TGCGCCAGCAGCTTGAGCGCAGGGCCCACCGGGGAGCTGTTTTTT.

This clone occurred once. J is TRBJ2-7 and V is TRBV11-3; 8 bases align to TRBD1. V shed 6 bases, J shed 2 bases, and the junction held 12 bases outside the gene matches. Germline V lookup: CDR1 SGHNT, CDR2 YENEEA. The CDR3 consists of 16 residues. CDR3 protein: CASSHGQGKGTYEQYF. DNA for the CDR3: TGTGCCAGCAGTCACGGACAGGGTAAAGGCACCTACGAGCAGTACTTC.

Here the CDR3 DNA reads TGTGCCAGTAGTATGGGCGGGAGCACAGATACGCAGTATTTT. This gives the protein CASSMGGSTDTQYF. This chain uses TRBV19 with TRBJ2-3; a possible D gene is TRBD2 (5 bases). Germline V gene lookup returns CDR1 LNHDA and CDR2 SQIVND (reference sequence). V lost 3 bases, J lost 0 bases, and 7 bases lay in between. CDR3 length equals 14 residues.

For the CDR3, the DNA is TGTGCCATCAGTGAGTGGGGGGGGACATCCTACGAGCAGTACTTC. Protein sequence: CAISEWGGTSYEQYF. V gene TRBV10-3 combines with J gene TRBJ2-7; the D gene is possibly TRBD2 (7 bases). Germline CDR1 and CDR2: ENHRY and SYGVKD. Trimming stripped 1 base from V and 1 base from J, with 11 bases between. The CDR3 is 15 residues long.

The chain employs TRBV30 and TRBJ1-1; 10 bases fit TRBD1. This CDR3 region has 18 residues. With V trimmed by 2 bases and J by 4 bases, 16 bases remained unmatched. The germline V gene has CDR1 GTSNPN and CDR2 SVGIG (reference sequence). The CDR3 DNA sequence: TGTGCCTGGAGTCTCTCCCGGACAGGGGGTCTCTTTGCCACTGAAGCTTTCTTT. Amino acids: CAWSLSRTGGLFATEAFF.

This chain uses TRBV7-9 with TRBJ1-2; the match to TRBD1 covers 7 bases. CDR3 length: 14 amino acids. CDR1 is SEHNR and CDR2 is FQNEAQ in the germline V gene (reference sequence). The V gene end was trimmed by 5 bases and the J gene end by 1 base; junction bases not matched to a gene: 4. CDR3 bases: TGTGCCAGCAGCGCCGGGACAGTTAACTATGGCTACACCTTC. Translated: CASSAGTVNYGYTF.

This clone was seen a handful of times. The J gene is TRBJ1-2, the V gene TRBV6-5; D may be TRBD1 (5 bases). Germline CDR1 is MNHEY and CDR2 is SVGAGI. This CDR3 contains 14 residues. Trimming removed 4 bases from V and 2 bases from J, with 11 bases in between. The CDR3 nucleotides read TGTGCCAGCAGTTCGGGGGAGGGAAACTATGGCTACACCTTC. The encoded protein is CASSSGEGNYGYTF.

V gene TRBV19 combines with J gene TRBJ2-6; D is ambiguous. Germline-derived CDR1 and CDR2 are LNHDA and SQIVND (reference sequence). This CDR3 has 15 amino acids. V was pared by 3 bases and J by 2 bases, with 8 bases between. CDR3 DNA: TGTGCCAGTAGTATTCAGTTCCCTGGGGCCAACGTCCTGACTTTC. This sequence encodes CASSIQFPGANVLTF.

This clone was seen a handful of times. The chain joins TRBV9 to TRBJ2-3, with 11 bases that match TRBD2. This CDR3 contains 16 residues. V trimming: 5 bases; J trimming: 2 bases; junction bases outside the gene matches: 7. Germline V gene sequence: CDR1 SGDLS, CDR2 YYNGEE. CDR3 residues: CASSDGTSGFTDTQYF. The CDR3 DNA is TGTGCCAGCAGTGACGGGACTAGCGGATTCACAGATACGCAGTATTTT.

As regards this clone: Other DNA sequences in this sample translate to the same CDR3. This chain links TRBV5-1 with TRBJ1-3; the D gene is possibly TRBD1 (5 bases). This CDR3 is built from 14 residues. In germline, CDR1 is SGHRS, CDR2 YFSETQ. V was cut by 4 bases and J by 1 base, with 9 bases left in between. The CDR3 bases are TGCGCCAGCAGCCCCGGGGGATCTGGAAACACCATATATTTT. Protein: CASSPGGSGNTIYF.

The chain carries TRBV20-1 and TRBJ2-3; no reliable D call. V lost 4 bases and J 4 bases, leaving 6 bases between the germline ends. Germline assignment: CDR1 DFQATT and CDR2 SNEGSKA (reference sequence). CDR3 length: 11 residues. CDR3: CSATRSDTQYF. For the CDR3, the DNA is TGCAGTGCTACTAGATCAGATACGCAGTATTTT.

This clone was seen once. The rearrangement joins TRBV19 to TRBJ2-2; D may be TRBD1 (6 bases). The length of the CDR3 is 16 residues. Looked up from germline, CDR1 is LNHDA and CDR2 is SQIVND (reference sequence). The V end was cut by 7 bases, the J end by 3 bases, with 18 bases between. DNA of the CDR3: TGTGCCAGTATGACGAACAGGGCGTCGGACACCGGGGAGCTGTTTTTT. Amino acid sequence: CASMTNRASDTGELFF.

The chain recombines TRBV28 with TRBJ2-7, with 7 bases identical to TRBD1. There are 15 residues in the CDR3. V gave up 3 bases and J gave up 4 bases; unmatched junction bases: 9. CDR1 MDHEN and CDR2 SYDVKM come from the germline V gene. DNA for the CDR3: TGTGCCAGCAGTTTTCTCAAGGGGGCGCCTTACGAGCAGTACTTC. Translation: CASSFLKGAPYEQYF.

This chain joins TRBV7-2 and TRBJ2-7, with 7 nucleotides matching TRBD2. Germline V gives CDR1 SGHTA, CDR2 FQGNSA. The CDR3 has 14 amino acids. The J segment lost 3 bases and the V segment lost 3 bases, leaving 5 bases of the junction unmatched. CDR3: CASSFGGGVYEQYF. The CDR3 nucleotides are TGTGCCAGCAGCTTCGGTGGGGGGGTCTACGAGCAGTACTTC.

This clone was counted a few times. The chain has TRBV19 and TRBJ1-4; unclear D gene. The germline gives CDR1 LNHDA, CDR2 SQIVND (reference sequence). The V end lost 6 bases, the J end lost 3 bases, and 11 bases lay between the germline ends. The CDR3 spans 14 residues. CDR3 sequence: CASRRTPANEKLFF. The CDR3 DNA is TGTGCCAGTAGAAGGACTCCCGCTAATGAAAAACTGTTTTTT.

The CDR3 DNA follows: TGTGCCAGCAGCTTATTGCTCCATCAGGCGGATACGCAGTATTTT. Protein: CASSLLLHQADTQYF. This rearrangement joins TRBV5-6 to TRBJ2-3; no clear D gene. Trimming stripped 2 bases from V and 6 bases from J, with 16 bases between. Germline CDR1 is SGHDT and CDR2 is YYEEEE. The CDR3 is 15 amino acids.

The rearrangement links TRBV27 to TRBJ2-5, with 13 positions matching TRBD2. J was trimmed by 2 bases and V by 3 bases; bases with no gene match: 3. The germline V gene encodes CDR1 MNHEY and CDR2 SMNVEV (reference sequence). There are 16 residues in the CDR3. The CDR3 coding sequence is TGTGCCAGCAGTTTGGGGACTAGCGGGACTCAAGAGACCCAGTACTTC. It translates to CASSLGTSGTQETQYF.

The chain's CDR3 is CASSPGQVDNSPLHF. For the CDR3, the DNA is TGTGCCAGCAGCCCCGGACAGGTCGATAATTCACCCCTCCACTTT. This chain uses TRBV6-6 with TRBJ1-6; 7 nucleotides align to TRBD1. This CDR3 region has 15 residues. CDR1 and CDR2 (germline): MNHNY, SVGAGI (reference sequence). The trim removed 6 bases at V and 5 bases at J, leaving 7 bases unmatched.

The chain combines TRBV7-8 with TRBJ2-4; no reliable D call. The germline V gene has CDR1 SGHVS and CDR2 FQNEAQ. CDR3 length: 16 amino acids. V was clipped by 4 bases and J by 5 bases, with 18 bases between them. CDR3 residues: CASSSTYRVPENIQYF. CDR3 bases: TGTGCCAGCAGCTCCACCTACCGAGTCCCTGAAAACATTCAGTACTTC.